This T cell receptor beta chain stems from a study of CD8+CD57+ T cells in acquired aplastic anemia. Study in general: Each DNA sample taken from sorted CD4+ and CD8+ cells came to approximately 3.2 ug on average.

On this clonotype itself: What it recognizes is unknown.

Using genomic DNA as the template, TCR beta VDJ and CDR3 profiling was carried out. One entry per CDR3 protein results from TCRdb running MiXCR on the reads. The sample lists around 150,000 distinct CDR3 sequences, roughly 48% occurring once. Study observations and caveats: CD8+ Simpson's diversity did not differ significantly between patients and controls.

Selection for sequencing was limited to patients who had shown CD8+CD57+ cell expansion by flow cytometry. Deletions cut 0 bases from V and 6 bases from J, with 14 bases between. The CDR3 has 15 residues. Germline CDR1 MNHEY, CDR2 SMNVEV (reference sequence). The origin of this receptor is a human donor with aplastic anemia. This sequence joins TRBV27 and TRBJ1-2; TRBD1 might be the D (6 bases). Sequencing used sorted CD4+, CD8+, or CD8+CD57+ T cells (not recorded which) from PBMCs. The chain's CDR3 is CASSLSTTGLNGYTF. CDR3 DNA: TGTGCCAGCAGTTTATCTACAACAGGGTTGAATGGCTACACCTTC.